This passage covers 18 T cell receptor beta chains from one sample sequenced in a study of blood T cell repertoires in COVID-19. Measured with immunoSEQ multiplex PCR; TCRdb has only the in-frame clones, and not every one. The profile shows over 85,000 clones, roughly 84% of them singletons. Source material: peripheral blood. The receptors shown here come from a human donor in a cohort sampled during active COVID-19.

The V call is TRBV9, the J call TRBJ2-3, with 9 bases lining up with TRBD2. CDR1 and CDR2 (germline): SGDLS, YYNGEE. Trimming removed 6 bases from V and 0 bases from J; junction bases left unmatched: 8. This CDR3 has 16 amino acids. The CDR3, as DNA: TGTGCCAGCAACACCGGGACTAGCCTTAGCACAGATACGCAGTATTTT. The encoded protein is CASNTGTSLSTDTQYF.

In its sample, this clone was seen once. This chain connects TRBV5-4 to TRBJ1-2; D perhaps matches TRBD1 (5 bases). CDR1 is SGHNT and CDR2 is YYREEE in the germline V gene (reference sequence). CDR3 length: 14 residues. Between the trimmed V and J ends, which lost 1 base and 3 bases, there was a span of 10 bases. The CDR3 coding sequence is TGTGCCAGCAGCTTGCAGGGAAGGCACTATGGCTACACCTTC. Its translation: CASSLQGRHYGYTF.

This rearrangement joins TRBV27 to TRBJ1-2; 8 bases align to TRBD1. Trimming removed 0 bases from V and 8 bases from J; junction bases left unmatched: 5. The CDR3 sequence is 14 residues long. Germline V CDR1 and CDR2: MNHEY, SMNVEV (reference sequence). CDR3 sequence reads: CASSLSGQGEGYTF. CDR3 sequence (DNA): TGTGCCAGCAGTTTATCTGGACAGGGCGAAGGCTACACCTTC.

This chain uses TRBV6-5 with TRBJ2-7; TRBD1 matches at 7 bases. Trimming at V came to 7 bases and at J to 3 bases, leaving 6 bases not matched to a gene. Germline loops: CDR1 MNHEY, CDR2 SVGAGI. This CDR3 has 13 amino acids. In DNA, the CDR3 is TGTGCCAGCAAAAGACAGGGTGACTACGAGCAGTACTTC. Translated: CASKRQGDYEQYF.

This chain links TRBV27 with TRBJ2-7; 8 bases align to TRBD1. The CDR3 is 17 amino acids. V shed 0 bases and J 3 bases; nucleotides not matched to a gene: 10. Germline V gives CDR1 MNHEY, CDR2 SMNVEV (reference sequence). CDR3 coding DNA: TGTGCCAGCAGTTTATCGGTGGGGGACAGGAATGGCTACGAGCAGTACTTC. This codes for CASSLSVGDRNGYEQYF.

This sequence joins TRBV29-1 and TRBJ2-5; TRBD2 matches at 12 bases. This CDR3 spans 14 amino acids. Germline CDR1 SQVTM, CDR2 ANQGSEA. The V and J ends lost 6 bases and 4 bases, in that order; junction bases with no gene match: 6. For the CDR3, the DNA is TGCAGCGTCATTCTAGCGGGAGGGCCAGAGACCCAGTACTTC. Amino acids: CSVILAGGPETQYF.

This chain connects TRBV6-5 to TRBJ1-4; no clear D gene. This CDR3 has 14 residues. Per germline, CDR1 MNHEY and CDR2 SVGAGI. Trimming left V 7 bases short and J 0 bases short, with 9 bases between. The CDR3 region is CASKGTTTNEKLFF. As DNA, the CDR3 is TGTGCCAGCAAAGGCACTACAACTAATGAAAAACTGTTTTTT.

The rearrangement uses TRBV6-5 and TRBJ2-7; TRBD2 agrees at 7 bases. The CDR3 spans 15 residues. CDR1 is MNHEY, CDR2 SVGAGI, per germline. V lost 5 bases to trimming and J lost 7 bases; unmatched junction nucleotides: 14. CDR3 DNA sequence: TGTGCCAGCAGTCCCCCTGGATTCGCCGGGGGGGAGCAGTACTTC. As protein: CASSPPGFAGGEQYF.

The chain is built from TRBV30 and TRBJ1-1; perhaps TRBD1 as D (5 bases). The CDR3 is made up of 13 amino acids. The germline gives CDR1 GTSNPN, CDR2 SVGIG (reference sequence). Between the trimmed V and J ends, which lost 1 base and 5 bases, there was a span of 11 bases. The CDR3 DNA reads TGTGCCTGGAGTGACCTCAGGGATACTGAAGCTTTCTTT. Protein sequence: CAWSDLRDTEAFF. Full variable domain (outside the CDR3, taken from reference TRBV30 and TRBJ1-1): SQTIHQWPATLVQPVGSPLSLECTVEGTSNPNLYWYRQAAGRGLQLLFYSVGIGQISSEVPQNLSASRPQDRQFILSSKKLLLSDSGFYLCAWSDLRDTEAFFGQGTRLTVV.

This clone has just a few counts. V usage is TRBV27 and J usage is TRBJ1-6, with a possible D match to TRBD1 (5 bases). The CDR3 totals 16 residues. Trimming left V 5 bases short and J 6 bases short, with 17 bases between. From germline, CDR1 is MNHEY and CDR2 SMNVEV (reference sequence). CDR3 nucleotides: TGTGCCAGCAGTCCGAGTCCAGGGTTGGGTAATTCACCCCTCCACTTT. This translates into CASSPSPGLGNSPLHF.

CDR3 coding DNA: TGTGCCAGCAGCTGGCCCCGGGACAGCTACAATGAGCAGTTCTTC. This encodes CASSWPRDSYNEQFF. The chain carries TRBV5-4 and TRBJ2-1; 7 bases fit TRBD1. The CDR3 extends over 15 amino acids. Germline values: CDR1 SGHNT, CDR2 YYREEE (reference sequence). V trimming: 3 bases; J trimming: 3 bases; junction bases outside the gene matches: 6.

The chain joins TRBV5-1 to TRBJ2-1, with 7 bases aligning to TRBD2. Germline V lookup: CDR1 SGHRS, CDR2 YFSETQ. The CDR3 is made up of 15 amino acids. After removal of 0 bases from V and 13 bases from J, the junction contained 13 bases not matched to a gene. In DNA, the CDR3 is TGCGCCAGCAGCTTGGAGCAGGGTTCGGGGGGAAGTCAGTTCTTC. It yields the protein CASSLEQGSGGSQFF.

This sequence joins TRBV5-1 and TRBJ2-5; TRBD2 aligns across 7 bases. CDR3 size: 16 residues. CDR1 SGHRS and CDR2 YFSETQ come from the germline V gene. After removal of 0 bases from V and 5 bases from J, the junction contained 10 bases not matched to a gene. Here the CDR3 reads CASSLGGGSNKETQYF. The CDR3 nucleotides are TGCGCCAGCAGCTTGGGCGGGGGATCAAATAAGGAGACCCAGTACTTC.

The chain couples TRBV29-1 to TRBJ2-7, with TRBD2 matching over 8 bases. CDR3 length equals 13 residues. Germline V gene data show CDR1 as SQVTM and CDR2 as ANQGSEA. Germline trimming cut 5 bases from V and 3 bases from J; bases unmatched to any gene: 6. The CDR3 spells CSVPGLGGYEQYF. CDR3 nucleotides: TGCAGCGTTCCGGGACTAGGAGGCTACGAGCAGTACTTC.

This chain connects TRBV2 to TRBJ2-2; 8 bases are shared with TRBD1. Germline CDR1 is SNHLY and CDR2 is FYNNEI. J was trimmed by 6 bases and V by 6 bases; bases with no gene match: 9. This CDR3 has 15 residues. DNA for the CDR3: TGTGCCAGCAGGGGCGGACAGGGTGTGTCCGGGGAGCTGTTTTTT. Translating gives CASRGGQGVSGELFF.

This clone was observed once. The CDR3 here is CASSPSAGAGVNEQYF. DNA of the CDR3: TGCGCCAGCAGCCCCTCGGCGGGGGCAGGAGTTAACGAGCAGTACTTC. This chain links TRBV4-3 with TRBJ2-7; D is perhaps TRBD2 (7 bases). The CDR3 has 16 residues. From germline, CDR1 is LGHNA and CDR2 YSLEER. V was trimmed by 4 bases and J by 5 bases, leaving 21 bases between them.

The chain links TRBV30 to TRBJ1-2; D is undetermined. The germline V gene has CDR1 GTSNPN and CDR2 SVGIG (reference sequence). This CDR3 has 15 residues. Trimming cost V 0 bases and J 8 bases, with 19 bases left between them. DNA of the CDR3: TGTGCCTGGAGTGTTCGGTCTACAGCGGGTTCGGGCTACACCTTC. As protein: CAWSVRSTAGSGYTF.

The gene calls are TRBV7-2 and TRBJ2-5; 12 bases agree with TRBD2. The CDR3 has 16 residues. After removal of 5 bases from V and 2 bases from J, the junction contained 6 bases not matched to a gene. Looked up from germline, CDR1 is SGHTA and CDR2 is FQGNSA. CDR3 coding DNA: TGTGCCAGCAGCCCCCAGACTAGCGGGGGACAAGAGACCCAGTACTTC. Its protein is CASSPQTSGGQETQYF.